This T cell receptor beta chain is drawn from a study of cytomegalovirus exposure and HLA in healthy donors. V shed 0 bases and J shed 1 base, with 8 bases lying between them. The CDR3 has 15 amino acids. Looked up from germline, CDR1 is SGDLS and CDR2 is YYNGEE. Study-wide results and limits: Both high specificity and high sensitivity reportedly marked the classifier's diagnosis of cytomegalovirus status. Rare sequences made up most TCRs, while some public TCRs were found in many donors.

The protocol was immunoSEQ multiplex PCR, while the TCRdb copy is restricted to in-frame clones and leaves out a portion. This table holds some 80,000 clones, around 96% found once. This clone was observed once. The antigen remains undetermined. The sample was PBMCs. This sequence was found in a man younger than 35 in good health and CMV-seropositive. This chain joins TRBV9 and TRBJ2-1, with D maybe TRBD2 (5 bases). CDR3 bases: TGTGCCAGCAGCGTAGGAGGAGGTTCCTACAATGAGCAGTTCTTC. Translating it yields CASSVGGGSYNEQFF.